The 7 T cell receptor beta chains below all came from one sample that was sequenced in a study of OX40 agonist ivuxolimab in advanced cancers. Here immunoSEQ multiplex PCR was the method, and the copy in TCRdb shows in-frame clones only, minus some. The table records tens of thousands of clones, 88% of them present only once. The sample here was CD4+ or CD8+ T cells sorted from blood, taken in a trial of the OX40 agonist ivuxolimab. These receptors all come from an adult with an advanced solid tumor such as melanoma, head and neck, liver or kidney cancer.

This clone appeared once. The chain carries TRBV5-1 and TRBJ1-1, with 8 nucleotides matching TRBD1. The CDR3 length is 13 residues. Germline V gives CDR1 SGHRS, CDR2 YFSETQ. The V segment lost 5 bases and the J segment 4 bases; nucleotides outside the gene matches: 4. The CDR3: CASRTGAGTEAFF. The DNA of the CDR3 is TGCGCCAGCAGGACAGGGGCGGGCACTGAAGCTTTCTTT. The full variable domain, in which reference TRBV5-1 and TRBJ1-1 provide the parts outside the CDR3, is KAGVTQTPRYLIKTRGQQVTLSCSPISGHRSVSWYQQTPGQGLQFLFEYFSETQRNKGNFPGRFSGRQFSNSRSEMNVSTLELGDSALYLCASRTGAGTEAFFGQGTRLTVV.

The chain combines TRBV30 with TRBJ1-1; 8 bases are shared with TRBD1. Germline V gene lookup returns CDR1 GTSNPN and CDR2 SVGIG (reference sequence). The CDR3 spans 13 residues. Unmatched junction bases numbered 0, after V lost 0 bases and J lost 3 bases. The CDR3 DNA follows: TGTGCCTGGAGTGTACAGGGGGACACTGAAGCTTTCTTT. Translating gives CAWSVQGDTEAFF.

The chain links TRBV12-5 to TRBJ2-3; 12 bases are shared with TRBD1. The V and J ends lost 5 bases and 3 bases, in that order; junction bases with no gene match: 3. CDR3 length equals 15 residues. The V gene's germline CDR1 is LGHNT and CDR2 FRNRAP. The CDR3 is CASGLGQGATDTQYF. The CDR3 nucleotides read TGTGCTAGTGGTCTGGGACAGGGGGCGACAGATACGCAGTATTTT.

Only a few counts were recorded for this clone. V is TRBV7-9 and J is TRBJ1-1; 12 bases are a match to TRBD1. Unmatched junction bases numbered 12, after V lost 5 bases and J lost 5 bases. The CDR3 length is 17 residues. The germline gives CDR1 SEHNR, CDR2 FQNEAQ (reference sequence). The CDR3 loop reads CASSPGGTGGDSTEAFF. CDR3 sequence (DNA): TGTGCCAGCAGCCCAGGGGGGACAGGGGGCGACTCGACTGAAGCTTTCTTT.

This clone occurred a few times. In DNA, the CDR3 is TGTGCCAGCTCACCAAATGCAGACACTGAAGCTTTCTTT. Residues: CASSPNADTEAFF. The chain has TRBV18 and TRBJ1-1; no reliable D call. There are 13 residues in the CDR3. Germline V gene sequence: CDR1 KGHSH, CDR2 LQKENI. Trimming left V 2 bases short and J 3 bases short, with 7 bases between.

CDR3 bases: TGCGCCAGCAGCCAAGATAGGATTAGCGGGAGGGTTGGCACAGATACGCAGTATTTT. Translated, it gives CASSQDRISGRVGTDTQYF. V is TRBV4-1 and J is TRBJ2-3; 11 bases fit TRBD2. With 0 bases clipped from V and 1 base from J, the junction kept 9 bases outside the gene matches. Germline CDR1 and CDR2: MGHRA and YSYEKL. The CDR3 extends over 19 amino acids.

The rearrangement joins TRBV7-8 to TRBJ2-5; no clear D. Germline CDR1 is SGHVS and CDR2 is FQNEAQ. V dropped 1 base and J dropped 12 bases, with 9 bases sitting between them. The CDR3 totals 11 residues. CDR3 sequence reads: CASSLEFKKYF. The CDR3 region has the DNA TGTGCCAGCAGCTTAGAGTTTAAGAAGTACTTC. The variable domain in full, with the rest retrieved from reference TRBV7-8 and TRBJ2-5, is GAGVSQSPRYKVAKRGQDVALRCDPISGHVSLFWYQQALGQGPEFLTYFQNEAQLDKSGLPSDRFFAERPEGSVSTLKIQRTQQEDSAVYLCASSLEFKKYFGPGTRLLVL.